The 10 T cell receptor beta chains presented below share a single source sample, sequenced in a study of blood T cell repertoires in COVID-19 (dated by TCRdb to the early 2020s). Library generation was performed with the immunoSEQ multiplex PCR assay. The table was pulled from immuneACCESS by TCRdb, which kept in-frame rearrangements only. Such tables lose some clones; where checked, under half of the loss comes from unresolved V genes, and the rest has no known cause. The sample contains around 260,000 clones, 91% of them found a single time. Clones ranked in the top ten supply over 2% of the sample. Specimen: peripheral blood. These TCRs come from a woman in her 30s with COVID-19, enrolled during active disease.

The V and J genes are TRBV20-1 and TRBJ2-7, with D possibly TRBD1 on 5 matching bases. The germline V gene has CDR1 DFQATT and CDR2 SNEGSKA (reference sequence). V was cut by 6 bases and J by 8 bases, with 14 bases left in between. CDR3 size: 11 residues. CDR3 sequence: CSAAPGPQQYF. The DNA for the CDR3 is TGCAGTGCCGCGCCAGGGCCGCAGCAGTACTTC.

The chain joins TRBV28 to TRBJ1-4; D is possibly TRBD1 (6 bases). The CDR3 extends over 14 amino acids. The V and J ends lost 5 bases and 9 bases respectively, with 16 bases between them. Germline lookup yields CDR1 MDHEN and CDR2 SYDVKM. The chain's CDR3 is CASSPGGPTQKLFF. The CDR3 DNA reads as TGTGCCAGCAGTCCGGGGGGGCCTACCCAAAAACTGTTTTTT.

V and J are TRBV28 and TRBJ2-3; 10 bases match TRBD1. This CDR3 is 16 amino acids long. The J segment lost 1 base and the V segment lost 4 bases, leaving 5 bases of the junction unmatched. Germline V lookup: CDR1 MDHEN, CDR2 SYDVKM. The CDR3, as DNA: TGTGCCAGCAGTTCCCGGGACAGGGGAGGCACAGATACGCAGTATTTT. Translation: CASSSRDRGGTDTQYF.

This chain uses TRBV11-2 with TRBJ1-2; tentative D call: TRBD1 (5 bases). The CDR3 length is 16 residues. Germline CDR1 and CDR2: SGHAT and FQNNGV. Trimming removed 0 bases from V and 5 bases from J, with 16 bases in between. In DNA, the CDR3 is TGTGCCAGCAGCTTAGATAGGGAGGGGCCGGGGTATGGCTACACCTTC. Its protein product is CASSLDREGPGYGYTF.

The rearrangement links TRBV4-1 to TRBJ2-3; TRBD1 agrees at 8 bases. Germline V gene lookup returns CDR1 MGHRA and CDR2 YSYEKL. With 4 bases clipped from V and 5 bases from J, the junction kept 8 bases outside the gene matches. This CDR3 has 15 residues. DNA for the CDR3: TGCGCCAGCAGCCTCCCGGACAGGGTGGGAGATACGCAGTATTTT. Translation gives CASSLPDRVGDTQYF.

This clone was seen a single time. The V and J genes are TRBV10-2 and TRBJ1-6; D gene uncertain. CDR1 is WSHSY, CDR2 SAAADI, per germline. The V and J ends lost 6 bases and 9 bases respectively, with 15 bases between them. The CDR3 length is 14 residues. CDR3 in amino acids: CASRGGSPGSPLHF. The CDR3 DNA follows: TGCGCCAGCAGGGGCGGGTCCCCGGGTTCACCCCTCCACTTT.

As concerns this clone: The identical CDR3 is also encoded by other nucleotide sequences in the sample. This chain joins TRBV28 and TRBJ2-7; D may be TRBD1 (6 bases). The CDR3 extends over 13 amino acids. The germline gives CDR1 MDHEN, CDR2 SYDVKM. Between the trimmed V and J ends, which lost 5 bases and 2 bases, there was a span of 10 bases. The chain's CDR3 is CASSPTGTYEQYF. The CDR3 coding sequence is TGTGCCAGCAGTCCGACAGGTACCTACGAGCAGTACTTC.

The J gene is TRBJ2-2, the V gene TRBV27; the match to TRBD2 covers 9 bases. The junction had 7 bases not matched to a gene; V was cut back by 4 bases and J by 7 bases. The germline gives CDR1 MNHEY, CDR2 SMNVEV (reference sequence). This CDR3 region has 15 residues. CDR3 in amino acids: CASSSYSGRIGELFF. As DNA, the CDR3 is TGTGCCAGCAGTTCCTATAGCGGGAGAATCGGGGAGCTGTTTTTT.

The rearrangement joins TRBV7-9 to TRBJ2-5; the D gene is possibly TRBD2 (5 bases). Trimming removed 1 base from V and 4 bases from J, with 10 bases in between. The CDR3 is made up of 14 amino acids. Germline CDR1 reads SEHNR; CDR2 reads FQNEAQ (reference sequence). CDR3 region: CASSLGTAVETQYF. The DNA for the CDR3 is TGTGCCAGCAGCTTAGGAACAGCGGTAGAGACCCAGTACTTC.

CDR3 residues: CASSFGTGNTGELFF. The CDR3 DNA reads TGTGCCAGCAGCTTCGGGACAGGGAACACCGGGGAGCTGTTTTTT. V and J are TRBV11-2 and TRBJ2-2; 8 positions agree with TRBD1. CDR3 length equals 15 residues. Losses at the gene ends were 3 bases for V and 1 base for J; bases not matched to a gene: 1. Germline V gene data show CDR1 as SGHAT and CDR2 as FQNNGV.